Detailed here is one TCR beta chain. Its antigen is not known. The CDR3 sequence is 14 residues long. V lost 1 base to trimming and J lost 4 bases, with 7 bases between them. This record comes from a study of CD8 T cells in ankylosing spondylitis. Overall study findings and caveats: Reportedly, matched ankylosing spondylitis synovial fluid was significantly enriched for disease-linked clones. Prior work had noted some motif variants in reactive arthritis blood and synovial fluid. Characteristic, it appeared, of ankylosing spondylitis blood was a TCR beta motif of several highly homologous variants.

With molecular barcodes, quantitative 5'-RACE was used to make the TCR beta libraries. TCRdb ran MiXCR on the 5' RACE reads and lists one entry per CDR3 protein. Of 250,000 to 350,000 distinct CDR3 sequences detected, around 21% appear once; the ten largest clones hold 3.5%. This sequence was found in a female donor with ankylosing spondylitis or in good health (not recorded which). Sequencing input: blood, either unsorted or a sorted T cell fraction (not recorded which). The rearrangement links TRBV12-3 or TRBV12-4 to TRBJ2-2; possible D gene TRBD1, 5 bases. The CDR3 DNA follows: TGTGCCAGCAGTTTAGGACAGATCACCGGGGAGCTGTTTTTT. The encoded protein is CASSLGQITGELFF.